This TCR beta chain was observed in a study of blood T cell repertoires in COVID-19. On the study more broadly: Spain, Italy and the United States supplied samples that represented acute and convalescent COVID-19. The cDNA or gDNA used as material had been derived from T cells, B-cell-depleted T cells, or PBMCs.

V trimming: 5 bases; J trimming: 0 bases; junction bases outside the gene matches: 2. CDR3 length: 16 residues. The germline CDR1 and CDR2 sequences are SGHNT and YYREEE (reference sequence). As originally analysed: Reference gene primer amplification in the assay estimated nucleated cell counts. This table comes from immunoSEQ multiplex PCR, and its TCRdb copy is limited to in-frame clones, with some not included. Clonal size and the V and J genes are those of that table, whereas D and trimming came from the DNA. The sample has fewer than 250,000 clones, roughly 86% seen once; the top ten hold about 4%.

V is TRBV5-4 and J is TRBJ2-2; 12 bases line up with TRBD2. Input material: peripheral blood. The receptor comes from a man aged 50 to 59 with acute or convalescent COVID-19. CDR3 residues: CASRTSGRTNTGELFF. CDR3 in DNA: TGTGCCAGCAGAACTAGCGGGAGGACGAACACCGGGGAGCTGTTTTTT.